One T cell receptor beta chain is described in this entry. Antigen specificity is unknown. One junction end does not reproduce the germline sequence, and a read error may be involved. These data are taken from a study of tumor-infiltrating lymphocytes in primary liver carcinoma. Study summary: Measuring about 4 to 10 cm across, the tumors were staged as T1-T3 N0M0.

Germline CDR1 reads MNHNS; CDR2 reads SASEGT. The CDR3 length is 14 residues. Priming with a constant-region primer yielded TCR beta cDNA from approximately 500 ng total RNA. Investigators got TCR beta libraries out of three nested multiplex PCR rounds, done with slightly modified ARM-PCR. The opening two PCR rounds, nine to eleven cycles each, paired TRBV1-TRBV30 forward primers with a C-beta reverse primer. TCRdb analysed the multiplex PCR reads with MiXCR anew, one entry per CDR3 protein. The table includes around 60,000 distinct CDR3 sequences, about 71% detected once. Co-extracting RNA and DNA was done with roughly 17-34 mg of unsorted bulk tissue as input. Surgery removed the patients' primary liver carcinoma. Regarding the study as a whole: Only about 8-25% of top clones were detected in all five tumor regions.

The sample was liver tumor tissue from sampling region 4. The subset is: tumor region T4, right-lateral pole. The chain joins TRBV6-1 to TRBJ2-4; D not certain. This sequence was found in a man aged 35-49 years with primary liver carcinoma and hepatitis B virus infection. Here the CDR3 reads CASSESCPKNIQYF. Here the CDR3 DNA reads TGTGCCAGCAGTGAGTCCTGCCCCAAAAACATTCAGTACTTT.